These T cell receptor beta chains were read from a single sample in a study of blood T cell repertoires in COVID-19. This table comes from immunoSEQ multiplex PCR, and its TCRdb copy is limited to in-frame clones, with some not included. The table lists about 360,000 clones, over 75% of them singletons. Sequenced: PBMCs or T cells enriched from blood (not recorded which). These receptors were taken from a woman aged 35 to 49 with acute COVID-19. Both conserved end residues are trimmed from each CDR3.

>TRBV3-1/TRBV3-2|TRBJ1-2
ASSHGPGKLYGYT
>TRBV4-1|TRBJ2-7
ASSRFGQGLPSEQY
>TRBV5-1|TRBJ2-1
ASSLITSSYNEQF
>TRBV19|TRBJ2-7
ASSQDSNYEQY
>TRBV2|TRBJ1-5
ASTQVISNQPQH
>TRBV29-1|TRBJ2-3
SVEASGGTDTQY
>TRBV5-6|TRBJ2-7
ASSLDRSSSYEQY
>TRBV9|TRBJ2-7
ASSVSMGQVSEQY
>TRBV20-1|TRBJ1-2
SASPETNYGYT
>TRBV5-1|TRBJ2-2
ASSLPSTGELF
>TRBV9|TRBJ1-2
ASVQGTGSPSNYGYT
>TRBV19|TRBJ1-2
ASSLGHSTNYGYT
>TRBV4-2|TRBJ2-1
ASSPLAGLGEQF
>TRBV30|TRBJ2-3
AWTSGVSTDTQY
>TRBV3-1/TRBV3-2|TRBJ2-6
ASSPLEGLLSGANVLT
>TRBV9|TRBJ2-7
ASSVELGHQYEQY
>TRBV5-4|TRBJ1-2
ASSLDGWAYGYT
>TRBV7-9|TRBJ2-2
ASSLRLPPGTGNTGELF
>TRBV9|TRBJ1-1
ASSVLPDTEAF
>TRBV30|TRBJ1-1
AWNDRGRAF
>TRBV6-1|TRBJ2-2
ASSVTRAPEGTGELF
>TRBV19|TRBJ2-1
ASKERTGVYNEQF
>TRBV2|TRBJ2-3
ASSEAALAMPDTQY
>TRBV5-6|TRBJ2-5
ASSLEWTATGGEETQY
>TRBV24-1|TRBJ1-2
ATSDTGYGYT
>TRBV7-9|TRBJ1-2
ASSTTLGQALSGYT
>TRBV10-1|TRBJ1-6
ASSEPGQGSSYNSPLH
>TRBV12-5|TRBJ1-2
ASGLEPGPYGYT
>TRBV11-2|TRBJ2-2
ASSRTGGHGELF
>TRBV9|TRBJ1-2
ASSVSRKDNSPYGYT
>TRBV6-5|TRBJ2-7
ASSYPGSYEQY
>TRBV20-1|TRBJ1-2
SASRQGGGYT
>TRBV12-3/TRBV12-4|TRBJ1-2
ASSFRDRVDYT
>TRBV14|TRBJ1-6
ASSLPGGFGSPLH
>TRBV2|TRBJ1-5
ASSADRGQGQPQH
>TRBV7-8|TRBJ2-3
ASSLGATDTQY
>TRBV5-4|TRBJ2-3
ASSLGLTDTQY
>TRBV4-1|TRBJ2-3
ASSQAPTSTDTQY
>TRBV30|TRBJ1-4
AWSVSRVFEKLF
>TRBV5-8|TRBJ1-2
ASSLAGGSLEGYT
>TRBV3-1/TRBV3-2|TRBJ1-1
ASSPETGHTEAF
>TRBV7-9|TRBJ1-1
ASSLPVTGSTEAF
>TRBV6-1|TRBJ2-6
ASTNSGANVLT
>TRBV3-1/TRBV3-2|TRBJ2-4
ASSPPGDWKNIQY
>TRBV9|TRBJ1-1
ASSGTGVGTEAF
>TRBV19|TRBJ1-4
ASSIGGDSNEKLF
>TRBV7-8|TRBJ1-1
ASSPGGAPEAF